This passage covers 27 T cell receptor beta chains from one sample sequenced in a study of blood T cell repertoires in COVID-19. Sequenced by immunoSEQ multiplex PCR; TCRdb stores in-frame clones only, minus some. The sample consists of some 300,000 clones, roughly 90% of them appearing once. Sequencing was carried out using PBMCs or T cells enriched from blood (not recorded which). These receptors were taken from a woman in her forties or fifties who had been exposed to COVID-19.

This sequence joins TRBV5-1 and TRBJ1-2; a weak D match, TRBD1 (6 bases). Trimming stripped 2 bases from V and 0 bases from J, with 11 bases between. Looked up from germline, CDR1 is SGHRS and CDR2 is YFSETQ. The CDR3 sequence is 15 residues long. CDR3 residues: CASSFGTTTNYGYTF. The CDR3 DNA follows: TGCGCCAGCAGCTTTGGGACAACTACTAACTATGGCTACACCTTC. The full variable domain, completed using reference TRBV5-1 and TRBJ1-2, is KAGVTQTPRYLIKTRGQQVTLSCSPISGHRSVSWYQQTPGQGLQFLFEYFSETQRNKGNFPGRFSGRQFSNSRSEMNVSTLELGDSALYLCASSFGTTTNYGYTFGSGTRLTVV.

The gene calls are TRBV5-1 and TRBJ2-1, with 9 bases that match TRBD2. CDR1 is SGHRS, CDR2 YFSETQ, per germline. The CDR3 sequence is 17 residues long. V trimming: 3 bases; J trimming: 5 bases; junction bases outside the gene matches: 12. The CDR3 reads CASSSDLSGGGNNEQFF. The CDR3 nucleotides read TGCGCCAGCAGCTCTGACCTTAGCGGGGGCGGCAACAATGAGCAGTTCTTC.

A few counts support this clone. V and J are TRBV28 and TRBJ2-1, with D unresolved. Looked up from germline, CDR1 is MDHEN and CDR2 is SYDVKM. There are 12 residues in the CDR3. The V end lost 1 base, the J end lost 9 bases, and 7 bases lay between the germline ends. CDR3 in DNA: TGTGCCAGCAGTTTATCGCTCAGTGAGCAGTTCTTC. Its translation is CASSLSLSEQFF.

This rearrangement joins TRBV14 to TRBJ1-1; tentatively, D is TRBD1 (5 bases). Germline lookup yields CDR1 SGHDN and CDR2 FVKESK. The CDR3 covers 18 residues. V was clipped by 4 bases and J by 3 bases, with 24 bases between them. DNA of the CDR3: TGTGCCAGCAGCCCCAAGAGAGGCGGTAGGGGATGGGACACTGAAGCTTTCTTT. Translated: CASSPKRGGRGWDTEAFF.

The CDR3: CAISESGGGSGGAGYEQYF. CDR3 DNA: TGTGCCATCAGTGAGTCGGGCGGAGGTAGCGGGGGGGCGGGCTACGAGCAGTACTTC. This chain uses TRBV10-3 with TRBJ2-7; 11 nucleotides line up with TRBD2. The CDR3 consists of 19 residues. Germline CDR1 and CDR2: ENHRY and SYGVKD. V was pared by 0 bases and J by 3 bases, with 13 bases of the junction left unmatched.

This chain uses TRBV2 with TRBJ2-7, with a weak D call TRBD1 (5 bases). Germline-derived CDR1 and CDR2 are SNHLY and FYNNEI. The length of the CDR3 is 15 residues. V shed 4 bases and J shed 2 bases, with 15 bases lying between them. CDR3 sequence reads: CASSARRGATYEQYF. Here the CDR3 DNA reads TGTGCCAGCAGTGCTCGAAGGGGTGCTACCTACGAGCAGTACTTC.

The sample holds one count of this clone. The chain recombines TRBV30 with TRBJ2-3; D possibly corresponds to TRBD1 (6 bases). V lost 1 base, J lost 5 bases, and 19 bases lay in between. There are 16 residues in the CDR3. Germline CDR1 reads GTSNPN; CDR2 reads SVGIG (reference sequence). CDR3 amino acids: CAWSETGTSWGDTQYF. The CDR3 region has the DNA TGTGCCTGGAGTGAAACTGGGACATCTTGGGGAGATACGCAGTATTTT.

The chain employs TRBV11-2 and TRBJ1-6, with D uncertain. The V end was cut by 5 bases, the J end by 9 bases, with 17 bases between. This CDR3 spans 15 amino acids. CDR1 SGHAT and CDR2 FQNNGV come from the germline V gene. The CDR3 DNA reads TGTGCCAGCAGCCCAATCGGGGTCACGGGTTCACCCCTCCACTTT. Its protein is CASSPIGVTGSPLHF.

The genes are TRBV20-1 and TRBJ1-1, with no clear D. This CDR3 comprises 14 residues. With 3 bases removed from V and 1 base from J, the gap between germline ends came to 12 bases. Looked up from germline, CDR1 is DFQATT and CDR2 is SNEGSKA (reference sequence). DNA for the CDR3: TGCAGTGCTAGTAGAGATACCTCGAACACTGAAGCTTTCTTT. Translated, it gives CSASRDTSNTEAFF.

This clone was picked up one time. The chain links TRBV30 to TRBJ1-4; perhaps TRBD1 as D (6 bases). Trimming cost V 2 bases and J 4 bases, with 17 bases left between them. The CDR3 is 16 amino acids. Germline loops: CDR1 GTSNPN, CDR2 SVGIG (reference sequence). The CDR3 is CAWSKRGGTNNEKLFF. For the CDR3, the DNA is TGTGCCTGGAGTAAAAGGGGGGGAACTAATAATGAAAAACTGTTTTTT.

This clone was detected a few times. The CDR3 reads CASSTGGSGNTIYF. The DNA of the CDR3 is TGTGCCAGCAGCACAGGGGGCTCTGGAAACACCATATATTTT. The V and J genes are TRBV2 and TRBJ1-3; 8 positions agree with TRBD1. CDR1 is SNHLY and CDR2 is FYNNEI in the germline V gene. V lost 6 bases and J lost 0; bases outside the gene matches: 1. The CDR3 is 14 residues long.

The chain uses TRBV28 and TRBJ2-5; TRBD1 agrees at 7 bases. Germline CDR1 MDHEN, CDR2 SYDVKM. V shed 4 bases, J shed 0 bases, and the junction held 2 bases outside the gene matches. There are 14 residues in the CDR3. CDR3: CASSSGQNQETQYF. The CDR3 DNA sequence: TGTGCCAGCAGTTCGGGACAGAACCAAGAGACCCAGTACTTC.

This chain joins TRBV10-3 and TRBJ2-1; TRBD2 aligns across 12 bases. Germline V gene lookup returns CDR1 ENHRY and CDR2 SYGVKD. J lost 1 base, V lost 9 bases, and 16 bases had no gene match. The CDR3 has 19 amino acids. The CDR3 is CAITGRLAGGPNSYNEQFF. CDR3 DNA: TGTGCCATAACCGGACGCCTAGCGGGGGGGCCGAATTCCTACAATGAGCAGTTCTTC.

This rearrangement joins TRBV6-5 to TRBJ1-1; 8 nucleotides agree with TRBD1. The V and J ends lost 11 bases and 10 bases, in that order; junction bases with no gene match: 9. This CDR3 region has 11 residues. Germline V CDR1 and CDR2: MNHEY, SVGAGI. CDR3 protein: CAAGTGPLAFF. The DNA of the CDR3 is TGTGCCGCGGGGACAGGACCCTTAGCTTTCTTT.

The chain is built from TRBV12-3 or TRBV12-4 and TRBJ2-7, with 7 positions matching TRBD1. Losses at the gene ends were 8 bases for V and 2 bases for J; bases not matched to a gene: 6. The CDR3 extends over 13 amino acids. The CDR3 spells CASCYRGPYEQYF. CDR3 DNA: TGTGCCAGCTGCTACAGGGGACCCTACGAGCAGTACTTC.

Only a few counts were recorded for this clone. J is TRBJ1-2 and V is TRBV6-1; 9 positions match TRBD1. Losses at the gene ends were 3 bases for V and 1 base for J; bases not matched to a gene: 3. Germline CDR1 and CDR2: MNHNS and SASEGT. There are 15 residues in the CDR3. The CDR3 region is CASSEAGQGNYGYTF. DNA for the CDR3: TGTGCCAGCAGTGAGGCGGGACAGGGTAACTATGGCTACACCTTC.

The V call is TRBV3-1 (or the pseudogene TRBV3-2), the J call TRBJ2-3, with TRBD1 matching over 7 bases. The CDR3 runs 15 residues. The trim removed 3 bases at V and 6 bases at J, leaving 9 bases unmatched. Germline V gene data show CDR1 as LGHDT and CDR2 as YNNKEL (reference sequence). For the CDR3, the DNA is TGTGCCAGCAGCCAGCAGTTGAGGGGGCTGGATACGCAGTATTTT. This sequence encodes CASSQQLRGLDTQYF.

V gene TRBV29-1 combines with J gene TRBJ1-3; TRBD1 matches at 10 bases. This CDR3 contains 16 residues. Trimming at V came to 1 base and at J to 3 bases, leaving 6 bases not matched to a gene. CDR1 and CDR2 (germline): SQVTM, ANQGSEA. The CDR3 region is CSVEGPGQGVGNTIYF. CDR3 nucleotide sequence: TGCAGCGTTGAAGGGCCCGGACAGGGGGTTGGAAACACCATATATTTT.

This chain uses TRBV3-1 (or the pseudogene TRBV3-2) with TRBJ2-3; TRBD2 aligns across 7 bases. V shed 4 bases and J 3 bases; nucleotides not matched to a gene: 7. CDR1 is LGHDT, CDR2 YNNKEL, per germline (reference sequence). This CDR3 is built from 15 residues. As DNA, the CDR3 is TGTGCCAGCAGCCCTCTTGGCGGGGGTACAGATACGCAGTATTTT. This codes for CASSPLGGGTDTQYF.

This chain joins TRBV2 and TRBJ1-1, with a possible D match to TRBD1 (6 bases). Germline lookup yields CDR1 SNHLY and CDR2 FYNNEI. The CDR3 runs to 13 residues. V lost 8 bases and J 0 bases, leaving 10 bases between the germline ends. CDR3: CASGRDMNTEAFF. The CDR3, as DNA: TGTGCCAGCGGGAGGGACATGAACACTGAAGCTTTCTTT.

The CDR3 bases are TGCGCCAGCAGCCAAGAGCGGGCCGGGGGAAGCTATGGCTACACCTTC. This translates into CASSQERAGGSYGYTF. This chain connects TRBV4-1 to TRBJ1-2; D perhaps matches TRBD1 (5 bases). The germline CDR1 and CDR2 sequences are MGHRA and YSYEKL. The CDR3 consists of 16 residues. Trimming cost V 0 bases and J 4 bases, with 15 bases left between them.

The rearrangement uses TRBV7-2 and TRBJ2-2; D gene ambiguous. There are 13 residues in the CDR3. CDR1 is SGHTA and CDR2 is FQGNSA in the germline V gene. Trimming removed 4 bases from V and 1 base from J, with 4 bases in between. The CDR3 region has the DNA TGTGCCAGCAGCTCTCGGAACACCGGGGAGCTGTTTTTT. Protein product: CASSSRNTGELFF.

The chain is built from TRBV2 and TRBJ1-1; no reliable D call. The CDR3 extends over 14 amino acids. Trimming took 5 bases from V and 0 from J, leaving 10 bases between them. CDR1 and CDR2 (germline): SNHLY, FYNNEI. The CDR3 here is CASSLSVVNTEAFF. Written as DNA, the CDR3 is TGTGCCAGCAGTCTAAGCGTGGTGAACACTGAAGCTTTCTTT.

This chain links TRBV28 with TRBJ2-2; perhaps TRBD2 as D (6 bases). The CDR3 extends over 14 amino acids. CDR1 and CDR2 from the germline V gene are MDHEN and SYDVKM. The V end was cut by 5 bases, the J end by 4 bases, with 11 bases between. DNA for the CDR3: TGTGCCAGCAGTCCTCTGGGAGGCACCGGGGAGCTGTTTTTT. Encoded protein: CASSPLGGTGELFF.

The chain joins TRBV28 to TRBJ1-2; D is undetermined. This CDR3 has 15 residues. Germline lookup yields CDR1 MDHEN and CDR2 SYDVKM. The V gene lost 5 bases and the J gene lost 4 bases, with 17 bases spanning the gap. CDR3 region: CASSLLPGTGYGYTF. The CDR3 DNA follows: TGTGCCAGCAGTCTCCTGCCGGGAACGGGCTATGGCTACACCTTC.

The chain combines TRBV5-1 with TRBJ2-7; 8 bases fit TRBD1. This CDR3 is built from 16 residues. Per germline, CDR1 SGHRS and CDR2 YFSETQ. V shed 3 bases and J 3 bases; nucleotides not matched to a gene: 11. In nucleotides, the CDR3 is TGCGCCAGCAGCTCCGAAACAGGGGGATCATACTACGAGCAGTACTTC. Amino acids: CASSSETGGSYYEQYF. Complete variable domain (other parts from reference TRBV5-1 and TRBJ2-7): KAGVTQTPRYLIKTRGQQVTLSCSPISGHRSVSWYQQTPGQGLQFLFEYFSETQRNKGNFPGRFSGRQFSNSRSEMNVSTLELGDSALYLCASSSETGGSYYEQYFGPGTRLTVT.

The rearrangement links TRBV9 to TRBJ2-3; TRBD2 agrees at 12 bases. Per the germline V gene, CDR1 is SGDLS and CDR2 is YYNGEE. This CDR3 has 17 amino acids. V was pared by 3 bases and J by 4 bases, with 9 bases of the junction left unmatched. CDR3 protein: CASSEARTSGAADTQYF. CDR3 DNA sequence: TGTGCCAGCAGCGAAGCTAGGACTAGCGGGGCCGCAGATACGCAGTATTTT.